This T cell receptor beta chain was recorded in a study of cytomegalovirus exposure and HLA in healthy donors. Study findings and constraints: In a later analysis, specific HLA alleles were associated with over 15,000 TCR beta sequences at a 0.05 false discovery rate.

Turning to this clone: Its cognate antigen is unknown.

The primer mix had 60 Vbeta and 13 Jbeta primers. Only in-frame clones appear in the TCRdb table, and some are missing; sequencing was by immunoSEQ multiplex PCR. The sample contains approximately 100,000 clones, over 70% of which appear only once. The source of this sequence is a man aged 18 to 29 in good health and CMV-seropositive. Sequencing was performed on PBMCs.

CDR3 sequence (DNA): TGCGCCAGCAGCCAAGGGGGAGCGGCCTATGGCTACACCTTC. It codes for CASSQGGAAYGYTF. This rearrangement joins TRBV4-1 to TRBJ1-2; D uncertain. The CDR3 contains 14 residues. CDR1 is MGHRA, CDR2 YSYEKL, per germline. V lost 1 base, J lost 4 bases, and 10 bases lay in between.